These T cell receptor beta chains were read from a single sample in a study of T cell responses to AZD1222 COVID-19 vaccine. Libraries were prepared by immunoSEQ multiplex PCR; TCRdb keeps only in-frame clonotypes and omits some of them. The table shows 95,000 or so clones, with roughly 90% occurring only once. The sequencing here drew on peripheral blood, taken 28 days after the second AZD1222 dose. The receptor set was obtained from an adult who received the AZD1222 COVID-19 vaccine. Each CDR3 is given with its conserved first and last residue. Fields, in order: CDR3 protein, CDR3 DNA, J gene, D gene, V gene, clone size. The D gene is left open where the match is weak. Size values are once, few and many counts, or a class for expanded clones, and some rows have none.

CASSLIAGVTGELFF	TGTGCCAGCAGCTTAATAGCGGGAGTCACCGGGGAGCTGTTTTTT	TRBJ2-2	TRBD2	TRBV5-5	-
CASSWTVNTEAFF	TGCGCCAGCAGCTGGACAGTAAACACTGAAGCTTTCTTT	TRBJ1-1	-	TRBV5-1	-
CASSTWGLAPGTQYF	TGTGCCAGCAGCACCTGGGGACTAGCGCCGGGGACCCAGTACTTC	TRBJ2-5	TRBD2	TRBV11-2	-
CASSLTDYGYTF	TGTGCCAGCAGCCTGACAGACTATGGCTACACCTTC	TRBJ1-2	-	TRBV3-1/TRBV3-2	-
CASSSLVARRGVSGNTIYF	TGTGCCAGCAGCTCTTTAGTTGCCCGGAGGGGAGTTAGTGGAAACACCATATATTTT	TRBJ1-3	-	TRBV7-6	-
CASSTDTNPAMRTEAFF	TGCGCCAGCAGCACGGACACGAACCCCGCCATGAGGACTGAAGCTTTCTTT	TRBJ1-1	-	TRBV5-1	-
CATSGTAYGYTF	TGTGCCACCAGTGGGACAGCCTATGGCTACACCTTC	TRBJ1-2	-	TRBV24-1	-
CATSDPKRGGTGELFF	TGTGCCACCAGTGACCCCAAGCGGGGGGGCACCGGGGAGCTGTTTTTT	TRBJ2-2	TRBD2	TRBV24-1	-
CASSLDRNEQYF	TGCGCCAGCAGCTTGGATAGGAACGAGCAGTACTTC	TRBJ2-7	-	TRBV5-1	-
CASSSRDRVSDTQYF	TGTGCCAGCAGTTCCCGGGACAGGGTGTCAGATACGCAGTATTTT	TRBJ2-3	TRBD1	TRBV27	-
CASSEYQGSSYEQYF	TGTGCCAGCAGTGAATACCAGGGGTCCTCCTACGAGCAGTACTTC	TRBJ2-7	-	TRBV6-1	few
CASSANEGMGNQPQHF	TGTGCCAGCAGCGCCAACGAGGGAATGGGCAATCAGCCCCAGCATTTT	TRBJ1-5	-	TRBV9	-
CASSKIKGLGQPQHF	TGTGCCAGCAGCAAGATAAAGGGACTAGGGCAGCCCCAGCATTTT	TRBJ1-5	-	TRBV21-1	-
CSVSQGRNNEQFF	TGCAGCGTGAGCCAGGGAAGGAACAATGAGCAGTTCTTC	TRBJ2-1	-	TRBV29-1	-
CASSMGRRNTEAFF	TGTGCCAGTAGTATGGGACGGAGGAACACTGAAGCTTTCTTT	TRBJ1-1	-	TRBV19	-
CASSRDGGLATDTQYF	TGTGCCAGCAGCCGAGACGGGGGACTTGCCACAGATACGCAGTATTTT	TRBJ2-3	-	TRBV11-2	-
CASSELQGATNEKLFF	TGTGCCAGCAGTGAGTTACAGGGGGCAACTAATGAAAAACTGTTTTTT	TRBJ1-4	TRBD1	TRBV6-1	few
CASRSRFSGYTF	TGTGCCAGCCGAAGCCGTTTTTCTGGCTACACCTTC	TRBJ1-2	-	TRBV6-5	few
CASSLLSANEKLFF	TGTGCCAGCAGTTTGTTATCGGCTAATGAAAAACTGTTTTTT	TRBJ1-4	-	TRBV28	once
CASSLVRRGRYTF	TGTGCCAGCAGTTTAGTCCGGAGGGGACGCTACACCTTC	TRBJ1-2	-	TRBV28	-
CASSSPGGAGPATEAFF	TGTGCCAGCAGTAGTCCGGGCGGAGCAGGGCCCGCAACTGAAGCTTTCTTT	TRBJ1-1	-	TRBV28	-
CAWSLGAIYEQYF	TGTGCCTGGAGTCTAGGGGCGATCTACGAGCAGTACTTC	TRBJ2-7	-	TRBV30	-
CASSQSLQGGGYTF	TGCGCCAGCAGCCAATCCCTACAGGGCGGTGGCTACACCTTC	TRBJ1-2	-	TRBV4-3	-
CASSPVGGETQYF	TGTGCCAGCTCACCCGTGGGAGGGGAGACCCAGTACTTC	TRBJ2-5	TRBD2	TRBV18	-
CASTYEGKWAEAFF	TGTGCCAGCACCTATGAGGGGAAGTGGGCTGAAGCTTTCTTT	TRBJ1-1	-	TRBV27	-
CASSYRGVSGYTF	TGTGCCAGCAGTTACCGGGGAGTGAGTGGCTACACCTTC	TRBJ1-2	-	TRBV6-5	-
CATRGDGVSCYEQYF	TGTGCCACCAGGGGGGACGGGGTTAGTTGCTACGAGCAGTACTTC	TRBJ2-7	-	TRBV24-1	-
CAWLKERNTQYF	TGTGCCTGGCTCAAAGAGCGAAATACGCAGTATTTT	TRBJ2-3	-	TRBV30	-
CASTTLEGQGASYGYTF	TGTGCCAGTACCACCCTCGAGGGACAGGGGGCCAGCTATGGCTACACCTTC	TRBJ1-2	TRBD1	TRBV19	once
CASRNQGFTEAFF	TGTGCCAGCAGAAATCAGGGCTTCACTGAAGCTTTCTTT	TRBJ1-1	-	TRBV12-3/TRBV12-4	once
CASSVYTDTQYF	TGTGCCAGCAGCGTTTACACAGATACGCAGTATTTT	TRBJ2-3	-	TRBV21-1	-
CAISRTRDRDPLDGYTF	TGTGCCATCAGTCGCACTCGAGACAGGGACCCTTTGGATGGCTACACCTTC	TRBJ1-2	TRBD1	TRBV10-3	-
CASSKQAGSEQFF	TGTGCCAGCAGCAAACAGGCAGGGTCTGAGCAGTTCTTC	TRBJ2-1	-	TRBV21-1	-
CASTSAAFYYGYTF	TGTGCCAGTACCTCCGCAGCCTTCTACTATGGCTACACCTTC	TRBJ1-2	-	TRBV19	-
CASSASGTGVSGNTIYF	TGTGCCAGCAGCGCCTCCGGGACAGGGGTCTCTGGAAACACCATATATTTT	TRBJ1-3	TRBD1	TRBV2	-
CATSDPGQGEEKLFF	TGTGCCACCAGTGATCCTGGACAGGGTGAAGAAAAACTGTTTTTT	TRBJ1-4	TRBD1	TRBV24-1	-
CASSLYQAPGTQYF	TGCGCCAGCAGCTTATACCAGGCCCCCGGTACGCAGTATTTT	TRBJ2-3	-	TRBV5-1	-
CASSLSAGGKNYGYTF	TGTGCCAGCAGTTTATCGGCGGGGGGGAAGAACTATGGCTACACCTTC	TRBJ1-2	-	TRBV28	-
CASSVSGTSGANEQFF	TGTGCCAGCAGCGTCTCCGGGACTAGCGGTGCCAATGAGCAGTTCTTC	TRBJ2-1	TRBD2	TRBV9	-
CASGEAAGTEAFF	TGCGCCAGCGGGGAGGCCGCCGGCACTGAAGCTTTCTTT	TRBJ1-1	-	TRBV10-2	-
CASIRDSNQPQHF	TGTGCCAGCATAAGAGATAGCAATCAGCCCCAGCATTTT	TRBJ1-5	-	TRBV28	-
CASSLRGDSTDTQYF	TGCGCCAGCAGCCTGCGGGGGGACAGCACAGATACGCAGTATTTT	TRBJ2-3	TRBD2	TRBV5-1	-
CAWSLGTANEKLFF	TGTGCCTGGAGTTTGGGGACAGCTAATGAAAAACTGTTTTTT	TRBJ1-4	TRBD1	TRBV30	-
CAPPGGPAYEQYF	TGCGCCCCCCCAGGGGGCCCCGCCTACGAGCAGTACTTC	TRBJ2-7	TRBD1	TRBV10-1	once